The rows below give T cell receptor beta chains drawn from one sample of a study of cytomegalovirus exposure and HLA in healthy donors. Using immunoSEQ multiplex PCR, the repertoire was profiled, and TCRdb retains in-frame clones only, with some absent. The data contain some 62,000 clones, 70% to 90% of them singletons. Sequencing was done on a sample of PBMCs. The receptors stem from a man between 18 and 29 years old in good health and CMV-seronegative. Each CDR3 is given with its conserved first and last residue. D genes are given only for firm matches. Size is omitted from some rows. Given values are once, few, many or a class for expanded clones.

NA TRBJ2-7 TRBD1 TRBV7-9 CASSSQGTGSYEQYF TGTGCCAGCAGCTCCCAGGGGACAGGGAGCTACGAGCAGTACTTC
NA TRBJ2-5 NA TRBV11-2 CASSPYQETQYF TGTGCCAGCAGCCCGTACCAAGAGACCCAGTACTTC
NA TRBJ1-1 NA TRBV5-1 CASSPGQNTEAFF TGCGCCAGCTCGCCTGGACAGAACACTGAAGCTTTCTTT
NA TRBJ2-3 NA TRBV28 CASSLSGDTDTQYF TGTGCCAGCAGTTTATCCGGGGACACAGATACGCAGTATTTT
NA TRBJ1-1 TRBD1 TRBV30 CAWRRNRGGYTEAFF TGTGCCTGGAGGAGGAACAGGGGAGGATATACTGAAGCTTTCTTT
NA TRBJ1-2 TRBD1 TRBV30 CAWSAGGSYGYTF TGTGCCTGGTCAGCAGGGGGCAGCTATGGCTACACCTTC
NA TRBJ2-7 NA TRBV6-5 CASRETPPTREYF TGTGCCAGCAGGGAGACTCCTCCTACGAGGGAGTACTTC
NA TRBJ1-1 TRBD1 TRBV6-5 CASSYSGTGSTEAFF TGTGCCAGCAGTTACTCAGGGACAGGGAGCACTGAAGCTTTCTTT
NA TRBJ1-2 TRBD1 TRBV7-2 CASSLGTVNYGYTF TGTGCCAGCAGCTTGGGGACAGTTAACTATGGCTACACCTTC
once TRBJ1-6 NA TRBV29-1 CSAGQNTYNSPLHF TGCAGCGCTGGACAGAATACCTATAATTCACCCCTCCACTTT
NA TRBJ2-1 TRBD1 TRBV10-1 CASSDGRGYNEQFF TGCGCCAGCAGTGACGGCAGGGGGTACAATGAGCAGTTCTTC
NA TRBJ1-1 NA TRBV7-8 CASSLEGRAFF TGTGCCAGCAGCTTAGAGGGGAGGGCTTTCTTT
NA TRBJ2-3 NA TRBV5-8 CASRATAARASTQYF TGTGCCAGCAGAGCAACAGCGGCACGGGCCTCTACGCAGTATTTT
NA TRBJ2-1 NA TRBV6-5 CASSYPSRGSNEQFF TGTGCCAGCAGTTACCCCAGTCGGGGGTCCAATGAGCAGTTCTTC
few TRBJ2-6 NA TRBV6-1 CASRTDAGANVLTF TGTGCCAGTCGGACAGATGCTGGGGCCAACGTCCTGACTTTC
NA TRBJ2-7 NA TRBV4-1 CASSLDSSGSDYEQYF TGCGCCAGCAGCCTGGACAGTTCTGGGAGCGACTACGAGCAGTACTTC
NA TRBJ1-1 NA TRBV14 CASSQPPQAGPTEAFF TGTGCCAGCAGCCAGCCCCCCCAAGCAGGGCCAACTGAAGCTTTCTTT
NA TRBJ1-1 NA TRBV5-1 CASSLGMGGTEAFF TGCGCCAGCAGCTTGGGTATGGGGGGAACTGAAGCTTTCTTT
NA TRBJ2-1 TRBD1 TRBV28 CASSRTGNYNEQFF TGTGCCAGCAGTAGGACAGGCAATTACAATGAGCAGTTCTTC
NA TRBJ1-4 NA TRBV9 CASSGGGGTNEKLFF TGTGCCAGCAGCGGAGGTGGAGGGACTAATGAAAAACTGTTTTTT
NA TRBJ1-5 NA TRBV30 CAWSVLGRQPQHF TGTGCCTGGAGTGTACTGGGGCGGCAGCCCCAGCATTTT
NA TRBJ2-7 TRBD1 TRBV6-1 CASRTTGASYEQYF TGTGCCAGCAGGACGACAGGGGCCAGCTACGAGCAGTACTTC
NA TRBJ2-1 TRBD1 TRBV9 CASSGQGVGEQFF TGTGCCAGCAGCGGACAGGGGGTAGGTGAGCAGTTCTTC
NA TRBJ2-7 TRBD1 TRBV6-1 CASSTDRGGEQYF TGTGCCAGCAGTACTGACAGGGGTGGAGAGCAGTACTTC
NA TRBJ1-2 TRBD1 TRBV19 CASSKGQGYGYTF TGTGCCAGTAGTAAGGGACAGGGATATGGCTACACCTTC
NA TRBJ2-7 TRBD1 TRBV7-6 CASSAIEGGSAYEQYF TGTGCCAGCAGCGCTATAGAAGGGGGCTCAGCCTACGAGCAGTACTTC
few TRBJ1-2 NA TRBV2 CASSAVDRTGGYTF TGTGCCAGCAGTGCGGTGGACAGAACCGGTGGCTACACCTTC
NA TRBJ2-7 NA TRBV18 CASSPLDGPYEQYF TGTGCCAGCTCACCCCTTGATGGGCCCTACGAGCAGTACTTC